Listed here is a single TCR beta chain. The entry originates in a study of blood T cell repertoires in COVID-19. Across the whole study: Acute and convalescent COVID-19 specimens originated in the United States, Italy and Spain. The analysed material was cDNA or gDNA that came from T cells, B-cell-depleted T cells, or PBMCs.

This CDR3 is built from 16 residues. The V and J ends lost 2 bases and 4 bases, in that order; junction bases with no gene match: 7. Germline V lookup: CDR1 MDHEN, CDR2 SYDVKM. Authors' analysis steps: The authors estimated nucleated cell counts from reference gene primer amplification. Measured with immunoSEQ multiplex PCR; TCRdb has only the in-frame clones, and not every one. V and J calls and clone size are those listed in that table; D and trimming were worked out from the DNA. The sample contains 300,000 to 450,000 clones, around 87% of which appear only once. The gene calls are TRBV28 and TRBJ2-3; 9 bases fit TRBD2. The clonotype comes from a human donor in a cohort sampled during active COVID-19. The material sequenced was peripheral blood. CDR3 amino acids: CASSLSAGGPADTQYF. DNA for the CDR3: TGTGCCAGCAGTTTAAGCGCGGGAGGGCCCGCAGATACGCAGTATTTT.